Sequencing of this TCR beta chain was carried out in a study of Ad26.COV2.S vaccination and SARS-CoV-2 variants. Study-level results: Recipients of either vaccine or placebo displayed similar breadth of non-spike TCRs. TCR breadth and depth analyses may have underestimated total T cell responses. Placebo recipients had lower spike-specific TCR breadth than vaccine recipients.

Treatment specified: roughly 20 received Ad26.COV2.S at low or high dose, single or two shots; several received placebo; per-sample allocation not given. Samples came from day 63 after the first vaccine or placebo injection. For this clone: Its antigen is not identified. Other DNA sequences of this sample code for an identical CDR3.

CDR1 is SGHRS, CDR2 YFSETQ, per germline. The CDR3 covers 13 residues. Trimming took off 0 bases at V and 1 base at J, with 1 base between the two ends. This table comes from immunoSEQ multiplex PCR, and its TCRdb copy is limited to in-frame clones, with some not included. The table records about 460,000 clones, about nine tenths of them present only once. The receptor's source is a person between 18 and 65 years old who received the Ad26.COV2.S COVID-19 vaccine or a placebo. The J gene is TRBJ1-4, the V gene TRBV5-1; no clear D gene. This specimen was peripheral blood, taken in a trial of Ad26.COV2.S vaccine versus placebo. This chain's CDR3 is CASSLGTNEKLFF. CDR3 nucleotides: TGCGCCAGCAGCTTGGGAACTAATGAAAAACTGTTTTTT.